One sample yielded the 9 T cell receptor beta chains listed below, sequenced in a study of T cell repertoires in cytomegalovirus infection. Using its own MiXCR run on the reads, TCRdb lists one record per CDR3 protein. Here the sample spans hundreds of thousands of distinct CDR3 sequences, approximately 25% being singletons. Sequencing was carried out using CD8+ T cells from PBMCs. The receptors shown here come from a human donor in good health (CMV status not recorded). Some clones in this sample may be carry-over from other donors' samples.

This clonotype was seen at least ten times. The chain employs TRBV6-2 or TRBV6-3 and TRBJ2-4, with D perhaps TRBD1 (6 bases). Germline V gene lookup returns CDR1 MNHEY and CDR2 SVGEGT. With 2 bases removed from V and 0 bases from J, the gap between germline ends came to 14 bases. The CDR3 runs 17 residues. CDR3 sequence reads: CASSYTGQFLAKNIQYF. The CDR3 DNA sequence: TGTGCCAGCAGTTACACCGGACAGTTCCTAGCCAAAAACATTCAGTACTTC.

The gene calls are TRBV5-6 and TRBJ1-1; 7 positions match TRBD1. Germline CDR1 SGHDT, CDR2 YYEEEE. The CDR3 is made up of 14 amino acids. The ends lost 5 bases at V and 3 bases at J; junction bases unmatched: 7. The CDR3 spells CASRRRGSDTEAFF. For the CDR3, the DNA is TGTGCCAGCAGACGCAGGGGGTCGGACACTGAAGCTTTCTTT.

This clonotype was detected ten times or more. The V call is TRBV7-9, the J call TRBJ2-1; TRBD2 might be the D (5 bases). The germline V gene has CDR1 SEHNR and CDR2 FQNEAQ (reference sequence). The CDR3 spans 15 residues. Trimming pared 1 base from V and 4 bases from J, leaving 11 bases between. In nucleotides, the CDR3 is TGTGCCAGCAGCTTAGGGGCTAGCCCTTACAATGAGCAGTTCTTC. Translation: CASSLGASPYNEQFF.

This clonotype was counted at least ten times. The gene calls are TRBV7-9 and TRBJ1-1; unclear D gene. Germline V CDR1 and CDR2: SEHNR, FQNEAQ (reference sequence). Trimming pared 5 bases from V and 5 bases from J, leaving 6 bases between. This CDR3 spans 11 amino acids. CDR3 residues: CASSRRTEAFF. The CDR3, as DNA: TGTGCCAGCAGCCGGAGGACTGAAGCTTTCTTT.

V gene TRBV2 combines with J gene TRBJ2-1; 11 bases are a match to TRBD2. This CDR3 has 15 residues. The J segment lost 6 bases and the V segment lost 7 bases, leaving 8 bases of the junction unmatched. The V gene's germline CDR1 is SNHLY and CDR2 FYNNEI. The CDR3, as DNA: TGTGCCAGCATGAAAGCGACTAGCGGGGTCAATGAGCAGTTCTTC. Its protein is CASMKATSGVNEQFF.

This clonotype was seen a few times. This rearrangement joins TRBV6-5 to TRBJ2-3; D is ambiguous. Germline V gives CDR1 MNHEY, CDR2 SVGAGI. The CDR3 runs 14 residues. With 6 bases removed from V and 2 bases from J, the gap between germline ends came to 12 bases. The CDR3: CASSIQGPTDTQYF. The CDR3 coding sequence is TGTGCCAGCAGCATTCAAGGGCCCACAGATACGCAGTATTTT.

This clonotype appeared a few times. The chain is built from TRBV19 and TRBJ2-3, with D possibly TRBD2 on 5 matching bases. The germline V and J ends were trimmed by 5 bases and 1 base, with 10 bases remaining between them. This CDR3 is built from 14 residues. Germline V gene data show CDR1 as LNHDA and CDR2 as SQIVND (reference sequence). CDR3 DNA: TGTGCCAGTAGTGACGGGGTCCGCACAGATACGCAGTATTTT. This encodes CASSDGVRTDTQYF.

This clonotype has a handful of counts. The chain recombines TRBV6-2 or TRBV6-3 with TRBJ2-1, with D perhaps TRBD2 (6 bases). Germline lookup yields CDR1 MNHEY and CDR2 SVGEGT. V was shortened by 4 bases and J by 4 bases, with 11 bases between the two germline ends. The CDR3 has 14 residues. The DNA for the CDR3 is TGTGCCAGCAGTTGGCTAGCGTTATACAATGAGCAGTTCTTC. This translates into CASSWLALYNEQFF.

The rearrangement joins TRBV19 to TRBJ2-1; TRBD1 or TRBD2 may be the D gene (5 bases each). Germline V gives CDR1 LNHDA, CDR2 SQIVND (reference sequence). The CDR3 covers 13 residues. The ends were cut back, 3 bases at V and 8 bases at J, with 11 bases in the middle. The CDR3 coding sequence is TGTGCCAGTAGTATGGGGGTGAGCTATGAGCAGTTCTTC. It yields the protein CASSMGVSYEQFF.